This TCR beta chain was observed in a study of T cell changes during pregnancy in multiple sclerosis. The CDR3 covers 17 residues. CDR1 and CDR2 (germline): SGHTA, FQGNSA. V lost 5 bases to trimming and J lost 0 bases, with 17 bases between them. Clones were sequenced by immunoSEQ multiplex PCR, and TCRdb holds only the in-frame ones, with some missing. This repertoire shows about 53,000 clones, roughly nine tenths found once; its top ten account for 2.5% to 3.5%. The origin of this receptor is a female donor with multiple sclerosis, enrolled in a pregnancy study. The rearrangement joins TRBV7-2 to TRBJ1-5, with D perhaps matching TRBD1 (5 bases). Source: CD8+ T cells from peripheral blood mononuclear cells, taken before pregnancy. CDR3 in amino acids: CASSPTANLYSNQPQHF. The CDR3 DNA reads TGTGCCAGCAGCCCGACAGCAAATCTCTATAGCAATCAGCCCCAGCATTTT.